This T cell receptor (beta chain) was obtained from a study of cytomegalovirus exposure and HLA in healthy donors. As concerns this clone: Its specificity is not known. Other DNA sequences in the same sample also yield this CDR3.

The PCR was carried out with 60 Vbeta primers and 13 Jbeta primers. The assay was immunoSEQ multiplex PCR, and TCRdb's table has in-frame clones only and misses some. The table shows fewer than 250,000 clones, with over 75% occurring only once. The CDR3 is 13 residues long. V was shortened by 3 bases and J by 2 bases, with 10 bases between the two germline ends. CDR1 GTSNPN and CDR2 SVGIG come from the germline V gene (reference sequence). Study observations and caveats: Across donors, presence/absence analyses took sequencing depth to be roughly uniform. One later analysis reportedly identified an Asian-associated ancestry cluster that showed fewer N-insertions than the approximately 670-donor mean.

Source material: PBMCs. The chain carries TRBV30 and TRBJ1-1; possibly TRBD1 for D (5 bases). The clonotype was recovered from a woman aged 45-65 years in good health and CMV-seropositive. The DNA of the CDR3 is TGTGCCTGGAGCCAGGGACTAAACACTGAAGCTTTCTTT. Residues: CAWSQGLNTEAFF.